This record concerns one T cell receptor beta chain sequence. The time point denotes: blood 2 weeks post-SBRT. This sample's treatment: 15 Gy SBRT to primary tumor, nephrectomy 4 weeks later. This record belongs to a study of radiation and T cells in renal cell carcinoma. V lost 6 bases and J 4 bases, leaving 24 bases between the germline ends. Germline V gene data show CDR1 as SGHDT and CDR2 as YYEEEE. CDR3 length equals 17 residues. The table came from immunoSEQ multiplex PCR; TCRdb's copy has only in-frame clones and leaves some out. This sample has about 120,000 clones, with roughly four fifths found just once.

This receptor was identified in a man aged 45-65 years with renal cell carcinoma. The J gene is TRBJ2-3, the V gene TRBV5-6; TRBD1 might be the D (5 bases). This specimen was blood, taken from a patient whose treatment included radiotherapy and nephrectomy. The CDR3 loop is CASTLTDSAAWADTQYF. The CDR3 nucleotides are TGTGCCAGCACCCTTACCGACAGTGCGGCTTGGGCAGATACGCAGTATTTT. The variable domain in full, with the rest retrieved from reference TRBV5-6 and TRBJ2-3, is DAGVTQSPTHLIKTRGQQVTLRCSPKSGHDTVSWYQQALGQGPQFIFQYYEEEERQRGNFPDRFSGHQFPNYSSELNVNALLLGDSALYLCASTLTDSAAWADTQYFGPGTRLTVL.